One T cell receptor beta chain is described in this entry. Its matching antigen is unknown. The data were taken from a study of T cell responses to AZD1222 COVID-19 vaccine. Findings and caveats of the study: Just 5 or 6 AZD1222 recipients tested seropositive at baseline. The donor group comprised mostly white British people and more females; the analysis possibly underestimated clonal diversity.

Only in-frame clones appear in the TCRdb table, and some are missing; sequencing was by immunoSEQ multiplex PCR. This repertoire shows approximately 200,000 clones, around 86% found once; its top ten account for less than 3%. Trimming took 3 bases from V and 3 from J; bases not matched to a gene: 4. Looked up from germline, CDR1 is MNHEY and CDR2 is SMNVEV (reference sequence). The CDR3 length is 14 residues. This chain joins TRBV27 and TRBJ1-1, with TRBD1 matching over 7 bases. This clonotype originated in an adult in good health. The sample consisted of peripheral blood, taken on day 0 of MenACWY control vaccination. CDR3 region: CASSFRTGHTEAFF. The CDR3 DNA sequence: TGTGCCAGCAGTTTTCGGACAGGCCACACTGAAGCTTTCTTT.